This TCR beta chain was identified in a study of T cells in Graves' hyperthyroidism and ophthalmopathy. This clonotype was detected only a few times. This CDR3 spans 12 amino acids. CDR1 is GTSNPN, CDR2 SVGIG, per germline (reference sequence). V lost 2 bases, J lost 6 bases, and 9 bases lay in between. RNA transcripts yielded amplified TCR beta CDR3 regions. Carried out on the TCR CDR3, a first-round RT-PCR used the HTBI primer set. TCRdb called the multiplex PCR reads again in MiXCR, with one record for every CDR3 protein. The sample includes approximately 610,000 distinct CDR3 sequences, over 15% seen only once; the top ten take about 18%.

Sequencing was carried out using blood. This sequence originates from a woman aged 18-30 years with Graves' hyperthyroidism. The genes are TRBV30 and TRBJ2-3; D is unclear. The CDR3 DNA follows: TGTGCCTGGAGTTTTCGCTTCGATACGCAGTATTTT. It translates to CAWSFRFDTQYF.